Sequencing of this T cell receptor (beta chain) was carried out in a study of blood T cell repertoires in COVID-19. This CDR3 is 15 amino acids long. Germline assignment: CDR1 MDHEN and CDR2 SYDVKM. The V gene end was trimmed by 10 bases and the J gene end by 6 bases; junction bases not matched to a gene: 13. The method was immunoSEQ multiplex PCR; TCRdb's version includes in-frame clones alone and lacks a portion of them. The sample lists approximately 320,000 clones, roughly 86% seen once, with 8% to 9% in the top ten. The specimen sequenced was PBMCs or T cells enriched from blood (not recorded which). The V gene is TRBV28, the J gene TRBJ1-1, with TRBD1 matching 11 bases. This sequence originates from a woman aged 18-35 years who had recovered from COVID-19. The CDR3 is CATRGQGGASAEAFF. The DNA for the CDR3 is TGTGCCACCCGGGGACAGGGGGGTGCGAGCGCTGAAGCTTTCTTT.